Below are 23 T cell receptor beta chains sequenced from a single sample in a study of shared clonotypes between healthy human individuals. Some clones are missing from TCRdb's copy, which holds only in-frame ones; the method was immunoSEQ multiplex PCR. Of 2 million to 2.5 million clones listed, approximately 94% are singletons. The specimen was naive CD4+ T cells sorted from blood. Sample subset: CD45RA+ positively selected. The receptors derive from a man younger than 35 in good health.

This clone occurred a few times. The J gene is TRBJ1-2, the V gene TRBV19; D gene unclear. Germline V gene data show CDR1 as LNHDA and CDR2 as SQIVND (reference sequence). Trimming shortened V by 3 bases and J by 12 bases, and 17 bases separated the two germline ends. The CDR3 sequence is 13 residues long. CDR3 amino acids: CASSMDFGPIHTF. Here the CDR3 DNA reads TGTGCCAGTAGTATGGATTTCGGACCAATCCACACCTTC.

CDR3 amino acids: CASNPGETETQYF. CDR3 DNA sequence: TGTGCCAGCAACCCTGGGGAGACAGAGACCCAGTACTTC. The chain employs TRBV28 and TRBJ2-5, with D possibly being TRBD2 (5 bases). The germline V gene encodes CDR1 MDHEN and CDR2 SYDVKM. Trimming removed 7 bases from V and 4 bases from J, with 13 bases in between. The CDR3 spans 13 residues.

This clone turned up a few times. The V and J genes are TRBV10-3 and TRBJ2-1, with D perhaps matching TRBD1 or TRBD2 (5 bases each). Trimming shortened V by 4 bases and J by 15 bases, and 13 bases separated the two germline ends. The CDR3 consists of 11 residues. Per the germline V gene, CDR1 is ENHRY and CDR2 is SYGVKD. CDR3: CAISGMGVWFF. CDR3 sequence (DNA): TGTGCCATCAGTGGGATGGGGGTCTGGTTCTTC.

The chain employs TRBV2 and TRBJ2-3, with 11 bases matching TRBD2. Trimming at V came to 6 bases and at J to 4 bases, leaving 3 bases not matched to a gene. The CDR3 covers 14 residues. CDR1 SNHLY and CDR2 FYNNEI come from the germline V gene. The CDR3 nucleotides are TGTGCCAGCAGGGTTAGCGGGGGGGCAGATACGCAGTATTTT. The encoded protein is CASRVSGGADTQYF.

The chain joins TRBV5-1 to TRBJ2-1; TRBD2 matches 10 bases. The CDR3 is 15 amino acids. CDR1 is SGHRS, CDR2 YFSETQ, per germline. J gave up 5 bases and V 6 bases, and 8 bases lay outside the gene matches. Here the CDR3 DNA reads TGCGCCAGCATGGCAGCGGGAGGGCGCCACAATGAGCAGTTCTTC. Translated, it gives CASMAAGGRHNEQFF.

The chain carries TRBV28 and TRBJ1-3; D is perhaps TRBD1 (6 bases). The CDR3 runs 14 residues. Deletions cut 2 bases from V and 3 bases from J, with 8 bases between. The germline V gene has CDR1 MDHEN and CDR2 SYDVKM. In nucleotides, the CDR3 is TGTGCCAGCAGTTTACAGGGGAATGGAAACACCATATATTTT. Amino acids: CASSLQGNGNTIYF.

Concerning this clone: The sample has other DNA sequences that encode this CDR3 too. This chain uses TRBV6-5 with TRBJ1-2; unclear D gene. Looked up from germline, CDR1 is MNHEY and CDR2 is SVGAGI. V gave up 0 bases and J gave up 0 bases, with 8 bases separating them. The CDR3 covers 15 residues. CDR3 in amino acids: CASSYSEGANYGYTF. The CDR3 DNA sequence: TGTGCCAGCAGTTACTCCGAAGGAGCTAACTATGGCTACACCTTC.

The J gene is TRBJ2-1, the V gene TRBV7-6; D is perhaps TRBD2 (5 bases). This CDR3 region has 18 residues. The ends were cut back, 1 base at V and 7 bases at J, with 23 bases in the middle. From germline, CDR1 is SGHVS and CDR2 FNYEAQ. The CDR3 here is CASSLGFWVQRYDNEQFF. CDR3 nucleotides: TGTGCCAGCAGCTTAGGATTTTGGGTACAGCGGTATGATAATGAGCAGTTCTTC.

Concerning this clone: The sample holds other DNA sequences that translate to the same CDR3. CDR3 in amino acids: CAWSRDRSYEQYF. DNA of the CDR3: TGTGCCTGGAGTCGGGACAGATCCTACGAGCAGTACTTC. J is TRBJ2-7 and V is TRBV30, with 7 bases that match TRBD1. Losses at the gene ends were 2 bases for V and 1 base for J; bases not matched to a gene: 2. Germline values: CDR1 GTSNPN, CDR2 SVGIG (reference sequence). CDR3 length: 13 residues.

This chain connects TRBV10-3 to TRBJ1-6; no reliable D call. CDR3 length equals 14 residues. Germline V gene data show CDR1 as ENHRY and CDR2 as SYGVKD. The ends were cut back, 7 bases at V and 10 bases at J, with 17 bases in the middle. The CDR3 loop reads CAITQSATNSPLHF. The DNA of the CDR3 is TGTGCCATCACCCAGTCGGCCACGAACTCACCCCTCCACTTT.

The V gene is TRBV7-9, the J gene TRBJ2-5; 7 nucleotides line up with TRBD2. This CDR3 comprises 14 residues. V dropped 4 bases and J dropped 4; count of bases not matched to a gene: 6. The germline V gene has CDR1 SEHNR and CDR2 FQNEAQ (reference sequence). CDR3 nucleotides: TGTGCCAGCAGCTCCCGAGCGGGAACAGAGACCCAGTACTTC. As protein: CASSSRAGTETQYF.

V usage is TRBV6-6 and J usage is TRBJ1-1, with no clear D. Germline V gene data show CDR1 as MNHNY and CDR2 as SVGAGI (reference sequence). The CDR3 contains 16 residues. V dropped 6 bases and J dropped 4 bases, with 21 bases sitting between them. CDR3: CASSPDASRAITEAFF. The CDR3 region has the DNA TGTGCCAGCAGCCCTGACGCATCCCGTGCAATCACTGAAGCTTTCTTT.

The chain is built from TRBV20-1 and TRBJ2-4, with no clear D. The CDR3 spans 10 residues. V was shortened by 6 bases and J by 8 bases, with 8 bases between the two germline ends. Looked up from germline, CDR1 is DFQATT and CDR2 is SNEGSKA (reference sequence). As DNA, the CDR3 is TGCAGTGCATCCGAGGACATTCAGTACTTC. Protein product: CSASEDIQYF.

The rearrangement joins TRBV11-2 to TRBJ1-4; 9 bases fit TRBD1. V lost 2 bases, J lost 7 bases, and 5 bases stayed unmatched. Germline V gene lookup returns CDR1 SGHAT and CDR2 FQNNGV. The CDR3 spans 15 residues. The CDR3 reads CASSLSWTGVEKLFF. The CDR3 region has the DNA TGTGCCAGCAGCTTATCCTGGACAGGGGTTGAAAAACTGTTTTTT.

The CDR3 DNA follows: TGTGCCAGCAGTGCCAGGGGCTACTATGGCTACACCTTC. Amino acid sequence: CASSARGYYGYTF. The genes are TRBV25-1 and TRBJ1-2, with TRBD1 as a possible D gene (6 bases). From germline, CDR1 is MGHDK and CDR2 SYGVNS. This CDR3 contains 13 residues. Trimming left V 4 bases short and J 3 bases short, with 9 bases between.

CDR3 protein: CASSSLAFKGDTQYF. CDR3 DNA sequence: TGTGCCAGCAGCTCCCTAGCGTTTAAGGGGGATACGCAGTATTTT. V gene TRBV5-6 combines with J gene TRBJ2-3; D is possibly TRBD2 (6 bases). CDR3 size: 15 residues. Germline V gene lookup returns CDR1 SGHDT and CDR2 YYEEEE. V lost 3 bases to trimming and J lost 6 bases, with 17 bases between them.

This clone came up a few times. This chain uses TRBV4-1 with TRBJ1-2; no clear D. Germline V gene data show CDR1 as MGHRA and CDR2 as YSYEKL. This CDR3 is 11 amino acids long. Trimming took off 4 bases at V and 10 bases at J, with 10 bases between the two ends. The chain's CDR3 is CASSRADFYTF. The CDR3 DNA follows: TGCGCCAGCAGCCGCGCCGACTTCTACACCTTC.

Remarks on this clone: Other DNA sequences from this sample encode an identical CDR3 as well. The CDR3 protein is CASSRDSPYEQYF. DNA for the CDR3: TGTGCCAGCAGCCGCGACAGTCCCTACGAGCAGTACTTC. This chain connects TRBV7-2 to TRBJ2-7; a weak D match, TRBD1 (5 bases). V gave up 5 bases and J gave up 2 bases, with 10 bases separating them. This CDR3 is built from 13 residues. CDR1 and CDR2 from the germline V gene are SGHTA and FQGNSA.

About this clone itself: The junction departs from germline at one end; a sequencing error may be responsible. Other DNA sequences in this specimen translate into the identical CDR3. The V and J genes are TRBV7-7 and TRBJ2-7; TRBD1 matches 9 bases. The CDR3 is 13 residues long. Germline V lookup: CDR1 SSHAT, CDR2 FNYEAQ (reference sequence). The CDR3: CASSLDRGNEQYF. The CDR3 DNA reads TGTGCTAGCAGCCTAGACAGGGGGAACGAGCAGTACTTC. The entire variable domain, with the rest obtained from reference TRBV7-7 and TRBJ2-7, is as follows: GAGVSQSPRYKVTKRGQDVTLRCDPISSHATLYWYQQALGQGPEFLTYFNYEAQPDKSGLPSDRFSAERPEGSISTLTIQRTEQRDSAMYRCASSLDRGNEQYFGPGTRLTVT.

The V and J genes are TRBV7-9 and TRBJ2-7; weak D call: TRBD2 (5 bases). Germline V gene lookup returns CDR1 SEHNR and CDR2 FQNEAQ (reference sequence). This CDR3 has 13 residues. V lost 2 bases and J 0 bases, leaving 5 bases between the germline ends. DNA of the CDR3: TGTGCCAGCAGCTTAACTAGCTCCTACGAGCAGTACTTC. This translates into CASSLTSSYEQYF.

The V call is TRBV5-4, the J call TRBJ2-1; D not resolved. CDR1 SGHNT and CDR2 YYREEE come from the germline V gene (reference sequence). With 4 bases removed from V and 0 bases from J, the gap between germline ends came to 11 bases. CDR3 length: 15 residues. The CDR3 DNA is TGTGCCAGCAGCCCCACTATAACCTCCTACAATGAGCAGTTCTTC. Translated: CASSPTITSYNEQFF.

The chain joins TRBV7-9 to TRBJ1-4; D remains ambiguous. V was shortened by 5 bases and J by 5 bases, with 15 bases between the two germline ends. This CDR3 is built from 15 residues. Per the germline V gene, CDR1 is SEHNR and CDR2 is FQNEAQ (reference sequence). The CDR3 here is CASSPGPEQNEKLFF. The CDR3 region has the DNA TGTGCCAGCAGCCCCGGGCCAGAACAGAATGAAAAACTGTTTTTT.

The CDR3: CASRKGQGANEKLFF. Written as DNA, the CDR3 is TGTGCCAGCAGGAAGGGACAGGGGGCTAATGAAAAACTGTTTTTT. V gene TRBV11-2 combines with J gene TRBJ1-4; 11 bases align to TRBD1. This CDR3 contains 15 residues. Germline CDR1 reads SGHAT; CDR2 reads FQNNGV. V was pared by 6 bases and J by 3 bases, with 3 bases of the junction left unmatched.